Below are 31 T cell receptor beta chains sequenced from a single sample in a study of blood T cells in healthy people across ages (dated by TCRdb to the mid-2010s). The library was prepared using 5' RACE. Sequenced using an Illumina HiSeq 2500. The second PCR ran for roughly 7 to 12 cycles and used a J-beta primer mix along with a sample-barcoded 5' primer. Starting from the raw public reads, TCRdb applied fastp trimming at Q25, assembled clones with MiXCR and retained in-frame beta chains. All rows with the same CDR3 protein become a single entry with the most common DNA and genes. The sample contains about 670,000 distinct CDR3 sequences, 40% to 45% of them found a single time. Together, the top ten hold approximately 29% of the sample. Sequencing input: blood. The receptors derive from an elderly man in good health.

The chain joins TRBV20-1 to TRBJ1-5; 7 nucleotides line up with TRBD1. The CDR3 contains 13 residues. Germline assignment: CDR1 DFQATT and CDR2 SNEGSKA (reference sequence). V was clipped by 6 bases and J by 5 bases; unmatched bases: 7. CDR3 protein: CSANDRVDQPQHF. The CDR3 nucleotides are TGCAGTGCAAACGACAGGGTGGATCAGCCCCAGCATTTT.

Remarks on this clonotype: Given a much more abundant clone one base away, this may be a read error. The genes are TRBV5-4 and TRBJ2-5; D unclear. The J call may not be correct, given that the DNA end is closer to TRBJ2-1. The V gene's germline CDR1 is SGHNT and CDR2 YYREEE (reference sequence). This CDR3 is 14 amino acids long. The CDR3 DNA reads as TGTGCCAGCAGCTTGGTACGGACCCAAGAGACCCAGTTCTTC. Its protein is CASSLVRTQETQFF.

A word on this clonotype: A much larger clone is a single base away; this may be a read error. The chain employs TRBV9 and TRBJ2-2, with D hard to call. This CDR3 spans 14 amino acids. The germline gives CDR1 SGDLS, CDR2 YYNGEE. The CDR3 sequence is CASRVGGNTGELFF. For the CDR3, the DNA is TGTGCCAGCCGCGTAGGCGGGAACACCGGGGAGCTGTTTTTT.

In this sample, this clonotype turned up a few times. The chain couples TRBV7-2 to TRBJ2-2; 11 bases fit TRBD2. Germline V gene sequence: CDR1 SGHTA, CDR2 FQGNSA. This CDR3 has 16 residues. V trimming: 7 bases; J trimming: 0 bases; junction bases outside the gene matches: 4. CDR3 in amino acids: CASKTSGGANTGELFF. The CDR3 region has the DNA TGTGCCAGCAAAACTAGCGGGGGCGCGAACACCGGGGAGCTGTTTTTT.

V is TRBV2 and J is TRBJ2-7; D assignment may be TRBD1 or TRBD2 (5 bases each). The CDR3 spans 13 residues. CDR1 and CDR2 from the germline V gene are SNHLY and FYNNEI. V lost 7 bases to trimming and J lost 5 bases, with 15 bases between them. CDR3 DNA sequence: TGTGCCAGCAATATTGGGGGAATCAACGAGCAGTACTTC. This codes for CASNIGGINEQYF.

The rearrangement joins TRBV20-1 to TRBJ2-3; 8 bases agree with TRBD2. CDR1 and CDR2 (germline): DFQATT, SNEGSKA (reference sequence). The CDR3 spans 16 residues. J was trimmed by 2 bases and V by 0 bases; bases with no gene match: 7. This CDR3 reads CSARDPGGAFTDTQYF. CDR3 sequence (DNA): TGCAGTGCTAGAGATCCCGGGGGGGCGTTCACAGATACGCAGTATTTT.

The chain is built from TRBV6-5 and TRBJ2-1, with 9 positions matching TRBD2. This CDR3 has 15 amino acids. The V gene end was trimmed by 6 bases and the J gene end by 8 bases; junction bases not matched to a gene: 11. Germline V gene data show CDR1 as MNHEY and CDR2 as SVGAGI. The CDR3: CASRTGTSKIHEQFF. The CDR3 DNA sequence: TGTGCCAGCAGGACCGGGACTAGCAAGATCCATGAGCAGTTCTTC.

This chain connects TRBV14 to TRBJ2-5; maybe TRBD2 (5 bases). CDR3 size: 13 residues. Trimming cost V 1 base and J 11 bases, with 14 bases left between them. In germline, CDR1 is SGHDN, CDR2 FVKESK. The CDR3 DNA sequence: TGTGCCAGCAGCCAAGCCCAAGTTGGGGAGCAGTACTTC. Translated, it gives CASSQAQVGEQYF.

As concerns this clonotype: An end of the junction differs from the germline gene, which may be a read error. The CDR3 protein is CATEGGYGHTF. The DNA for the CDR3 is TGTGCCACCGAAGGGGGGTATGGCCACACCTTC. The chain recombines TRBV28 with TRBJ1-2, with D perhaps matching TRBD1 (6 bases). CDR3 length: 11 amino acids. Germline CDR1 is MDHEN and CDR2 is SYDVKM.

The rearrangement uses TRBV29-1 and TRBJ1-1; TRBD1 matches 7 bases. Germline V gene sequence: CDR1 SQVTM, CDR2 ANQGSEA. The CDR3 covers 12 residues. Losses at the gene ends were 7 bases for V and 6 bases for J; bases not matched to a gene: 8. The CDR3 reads CSAGQAGAEAFF. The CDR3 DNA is TGCAGCGCTGGACAGGCCGGGGCTGAAGCTTTCTTT.

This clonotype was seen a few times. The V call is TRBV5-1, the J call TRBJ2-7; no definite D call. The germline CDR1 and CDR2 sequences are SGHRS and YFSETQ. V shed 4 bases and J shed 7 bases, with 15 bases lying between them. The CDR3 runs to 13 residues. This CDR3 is CASSPDRPNEQYF. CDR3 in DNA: TGCGCCAGCAGCCCAGACCGCCCTAATGAGCAGTACTTC.

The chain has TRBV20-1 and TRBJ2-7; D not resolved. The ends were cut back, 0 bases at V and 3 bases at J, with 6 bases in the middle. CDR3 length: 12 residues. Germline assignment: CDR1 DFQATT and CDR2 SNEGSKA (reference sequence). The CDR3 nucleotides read TGCAGTGCTAGAGAAGAACGCTACGAGCAGTACTTC. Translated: CSAREERYEQYF.

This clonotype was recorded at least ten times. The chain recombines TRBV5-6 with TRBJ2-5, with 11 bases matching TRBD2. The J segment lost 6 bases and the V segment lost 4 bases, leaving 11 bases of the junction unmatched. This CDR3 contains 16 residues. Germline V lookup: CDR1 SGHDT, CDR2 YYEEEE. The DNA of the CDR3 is TGTGCCAGCAGCCCCCCAGGTCTAGCGGGGGGAAAGACCCAGTACTTC. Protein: CASSPPGLAGGKTQYF.

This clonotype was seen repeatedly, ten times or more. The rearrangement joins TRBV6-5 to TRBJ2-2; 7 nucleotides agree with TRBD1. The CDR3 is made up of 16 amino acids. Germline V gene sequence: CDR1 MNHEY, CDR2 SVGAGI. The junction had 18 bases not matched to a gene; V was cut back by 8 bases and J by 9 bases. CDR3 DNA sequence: TGTGCCAGCTCAGAAACAGGGGTACTGCAGTGGCGGGAGCTGTTTTTT. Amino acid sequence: CASSETGVLQWRELFF.

This CDR3 reads CASSSTGSGGYTF. The DNA of the CDR3 is TGTGCCAGCAGTTCGACAGGGTCGGGTGGCTACACCTTC. The chain combines TRBV12-3 or TRBV12-4 with TRBJ1-2; 7 bases map to TRBD1. Trimming at V came to 4 bases and at J to 7 bases, leaving 6 bases not matched to a gene. The CDR3 covers 13 residues.

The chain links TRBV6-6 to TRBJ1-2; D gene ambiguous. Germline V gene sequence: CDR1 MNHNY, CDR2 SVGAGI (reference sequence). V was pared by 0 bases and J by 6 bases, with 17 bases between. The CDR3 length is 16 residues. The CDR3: CASSYSKGDPINGYTF. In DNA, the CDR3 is TGTGCCAGCAGTTACTCGAAAGGAGACCCAATCAATGGCTACACCTTC.

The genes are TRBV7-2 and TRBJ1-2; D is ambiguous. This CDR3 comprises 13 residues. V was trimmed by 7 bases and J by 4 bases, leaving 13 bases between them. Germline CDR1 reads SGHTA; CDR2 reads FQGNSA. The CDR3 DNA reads TGTGCCAGCAAAGGTTCGGACCCCTATGGCTACACCTTC. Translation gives CASKGSDPYGYTF.

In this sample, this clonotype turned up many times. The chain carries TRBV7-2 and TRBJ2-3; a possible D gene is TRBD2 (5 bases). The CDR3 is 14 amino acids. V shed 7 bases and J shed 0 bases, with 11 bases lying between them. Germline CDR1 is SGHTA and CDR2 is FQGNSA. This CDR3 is CASTLRASTDTQYF. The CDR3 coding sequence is TGTGCCAGCACTCTGCGGGCTAGCACAGATACGCAGTATTTT.

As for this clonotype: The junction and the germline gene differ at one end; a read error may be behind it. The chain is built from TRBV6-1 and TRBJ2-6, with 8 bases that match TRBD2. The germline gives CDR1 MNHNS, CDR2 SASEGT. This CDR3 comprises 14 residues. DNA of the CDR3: TGTGCCAGCACCGGGGGGGCTGGGGCCAATGTCCTGACTTTC. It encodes CASTGGAGANVLTF.

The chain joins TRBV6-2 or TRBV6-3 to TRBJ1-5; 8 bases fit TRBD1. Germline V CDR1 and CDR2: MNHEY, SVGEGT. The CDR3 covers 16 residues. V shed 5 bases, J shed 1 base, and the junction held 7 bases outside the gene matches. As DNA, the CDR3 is TGTGCCAGCAGTCCTCAGGGGGCTGGGAGCAATCAGCCCCAGCATTTT. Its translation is CASSPQGAGSNQPQHF.

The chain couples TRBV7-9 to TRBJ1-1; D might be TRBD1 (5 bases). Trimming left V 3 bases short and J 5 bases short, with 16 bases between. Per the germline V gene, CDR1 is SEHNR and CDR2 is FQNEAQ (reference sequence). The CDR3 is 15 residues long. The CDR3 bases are TGTGCCAGCAGCTTGATGGGTCAGGGAGGAACTGAAGCTTTCTTT. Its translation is CASSLMGQGGTEAFF.

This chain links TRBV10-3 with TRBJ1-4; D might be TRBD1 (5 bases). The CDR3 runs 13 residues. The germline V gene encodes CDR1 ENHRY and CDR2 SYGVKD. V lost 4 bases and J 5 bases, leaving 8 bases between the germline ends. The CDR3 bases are TGTGCCATCAGTGCCAGGGAGAATGAAAAACTGTTTTTT. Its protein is CAISARENEKLFF.

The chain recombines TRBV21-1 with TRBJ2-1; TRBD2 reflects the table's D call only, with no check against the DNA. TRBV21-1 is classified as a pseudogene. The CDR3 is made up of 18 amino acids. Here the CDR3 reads CASSKAAPSGIFYNEQFF. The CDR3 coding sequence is TGTGCCAGCAGCAAAGCGGCACCTAGCGGTATTTTCTACAATGAGCAGTTCTTC.

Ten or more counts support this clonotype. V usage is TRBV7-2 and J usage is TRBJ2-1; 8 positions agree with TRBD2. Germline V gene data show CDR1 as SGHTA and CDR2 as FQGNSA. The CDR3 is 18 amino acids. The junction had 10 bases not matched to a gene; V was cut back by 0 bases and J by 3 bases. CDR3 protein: CASSLAGIAGTLYNEQFF. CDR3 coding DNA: TGTGCCAGCAGCTTAGCGGGGATAGCGGGGACCCTCTACAATGAGCAGTTCTTC.

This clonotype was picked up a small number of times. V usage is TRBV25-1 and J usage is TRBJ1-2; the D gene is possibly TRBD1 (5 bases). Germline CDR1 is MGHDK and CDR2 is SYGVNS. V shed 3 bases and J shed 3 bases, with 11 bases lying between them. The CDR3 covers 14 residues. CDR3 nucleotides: TGTGCCAGCAGTGACCCGGGACGAGACTATGGCTACACCTTC. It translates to CASSDPGRDYGYTF.

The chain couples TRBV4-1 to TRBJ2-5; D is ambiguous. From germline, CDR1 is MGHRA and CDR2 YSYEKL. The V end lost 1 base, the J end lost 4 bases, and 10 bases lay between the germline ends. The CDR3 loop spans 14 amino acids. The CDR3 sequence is CASSQGASPETQYF. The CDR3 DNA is TGCGCCAGCAGCCAAGGGGCAAGTCCAGAGACCCAGTACTTC.

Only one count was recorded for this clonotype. The chain's CDR3 is CASSTHRGHLDTQYF. The DNA of the CDR3 is TGTGCCAGCAGTACCCACAGGGGGCACTTGGATACGCAGTATTTT. The chain uses TRBV28 and TRBJ2-3, with 9 bases aligning to TRBD1. V gave up 5 bases and J gave up 6 bases; unmatched junction bases: 9. The CDR3 extends over 15 amino acids. From germline, CDR1 is MDHEN and CDR2 SYDVKM.

In nucleotides, the CDR3 is TGCAGTGCTAGATCCCGGACTAGCGGGAAAGAGACCCAGTACTTC. Protein: CSARSRTSGKETQYF. The V and J genes are TRBV20-1 and TRBJ2-5, with TRBD2 matching 12 bases. CDR3 length: 15 amino acids. CDR1 is DFQATT and CDR2 is SNEGSKA in the germline V gene (reference sequence). Losses at the gene ends were 2 bases for V and 3 bases for J; bases not matched to a gene: 4.

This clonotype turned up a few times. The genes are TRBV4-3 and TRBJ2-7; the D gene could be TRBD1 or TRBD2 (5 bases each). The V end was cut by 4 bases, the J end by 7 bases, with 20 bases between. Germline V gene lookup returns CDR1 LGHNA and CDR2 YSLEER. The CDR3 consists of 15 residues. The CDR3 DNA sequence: TGCGCCAGCAGCCGGAAGACAGTTGACTACAATGAGCAGTACTTC. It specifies CASSRKTVDYNEQYF.

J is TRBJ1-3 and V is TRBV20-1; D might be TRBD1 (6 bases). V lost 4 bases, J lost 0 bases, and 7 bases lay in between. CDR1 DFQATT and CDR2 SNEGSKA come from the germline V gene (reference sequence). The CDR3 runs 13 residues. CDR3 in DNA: TGCAGTGCTATGACAGGCTCTGGAAACACCATATATTTT. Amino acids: CSAMTGSGNTIYF.

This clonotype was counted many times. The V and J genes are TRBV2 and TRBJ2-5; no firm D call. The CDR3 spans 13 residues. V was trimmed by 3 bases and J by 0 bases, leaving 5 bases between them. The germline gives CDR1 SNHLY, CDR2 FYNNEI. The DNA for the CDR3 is TGTGCCAGCAGTGACGGATACCAAGAGACCCAGTACTTC. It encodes CASSDGYQETQYF. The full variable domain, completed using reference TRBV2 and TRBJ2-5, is EPEVTQTPSHQVTQMGQEVILRCVPISNHLYFYWYRQILGQKVEFLVSFYNNEISEKSEIFDDQFSVERPDGSNFTLKIRSTKLEDSAMYFCASSDGYQETQYFGPGTRLLVL.